What follows are 3 T cell receptor beta chains derived from one specimen sequenced in a study of T cells expressing NK-cell markers. TCRdb re-called the 5' RACE reads and gives one entry per CDR3 protein, without DNA. Its listing shows 400,000 to 550,000 distinct CDR3 sequences. The sample comprised blood T cells: a sorted CD56 or NKG2C T cell subset, CD4+ or CD8+ T cells, or bulk PBMC T cells (not recorded which). These TCRs come from a woman aged 18-70 years in good health.

V and J are TRBV29-1 and TRBJ2-1; the D gene TCRdb calls, TRBD2, cannot be checked with no DNA. Germline loops: CDR1 SQVTM, CDR2 ANQGSEA. The CDR3 is 15 amino acids. The CDR3 sequence is CSVGSRGRGRNEQFF.

The V gene is TRBV29-1, the J gene TRBJ1-2; TCRdb lists TRBD1, though no DNA is available to test this call. Germline values: CDR1 SQVTM, CDR2 ANQGSEA. CDR3 length: 13 residues. The CDR3 loop reads CSVQKGQGSGYTF.

The genes are TRBV20-1 and TRBJ1-5; TCRdb picks TRBD1, but there is no DNA to check that call. This CDR3 comprises 14 residues. Germline CDR1 DFQATT, CDR2 SNEGSKA (reference sequence). The CDR3 is CSAEDRDSNQPQHF.